This T cell receptor beta chain originates from a study of OX40 agonist ivuxolimab in advanced cancers. Data came from immunoSEQ multiplex PCR; TCRdb stores just in-frame clones and leaves some out. Seen here are fewer than 70,000 clones, roughly 83% observed once, and the top ten hold 3% to 3.5%. This CDR3 comprises 13 residues. Germline CDR1 reads ENHRY; CDR2 reads SYGVKD. V lost 6 bases to trimming and J lost 2 bases, with 7 bases between them. Autoimmune disease history or systemic immunosuppression meant exclusion. The rearrangement links TRBV10-3 to TRBJ1-4; D uncertain. The sample here was CD4+ or CD8+ T cells sorted from blood, taken in a trial of the OX40 agonist ivuxolimab. This TCR came from an adult with an advanced solid tumor such as melanoma, head and neck, liver or kidney cancer. CDR3 in DNA: TGTGCCATCAGGGGGTCTACTAATGAAAAACTGTTTTTT. Its translation is CAIRGSTNEKLFF.